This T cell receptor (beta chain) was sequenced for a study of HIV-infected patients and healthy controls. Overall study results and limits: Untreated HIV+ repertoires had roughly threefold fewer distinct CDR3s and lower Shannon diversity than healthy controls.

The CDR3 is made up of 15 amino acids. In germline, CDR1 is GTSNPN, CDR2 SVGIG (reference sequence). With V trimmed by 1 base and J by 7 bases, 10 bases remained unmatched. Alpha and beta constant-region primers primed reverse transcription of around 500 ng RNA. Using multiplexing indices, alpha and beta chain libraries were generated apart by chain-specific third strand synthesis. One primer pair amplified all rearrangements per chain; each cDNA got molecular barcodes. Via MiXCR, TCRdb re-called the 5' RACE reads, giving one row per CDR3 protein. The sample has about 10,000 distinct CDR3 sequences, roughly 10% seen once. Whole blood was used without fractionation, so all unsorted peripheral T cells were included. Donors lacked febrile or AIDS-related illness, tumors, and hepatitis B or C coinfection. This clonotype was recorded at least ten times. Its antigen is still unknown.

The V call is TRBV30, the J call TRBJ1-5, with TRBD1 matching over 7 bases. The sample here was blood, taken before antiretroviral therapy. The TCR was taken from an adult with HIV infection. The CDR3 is CAWSDTGAILQPQHF. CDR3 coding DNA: TGTGCCTGGAGTGACACAGGGGCCATCCTCCAGCCCCAGCATTTT.